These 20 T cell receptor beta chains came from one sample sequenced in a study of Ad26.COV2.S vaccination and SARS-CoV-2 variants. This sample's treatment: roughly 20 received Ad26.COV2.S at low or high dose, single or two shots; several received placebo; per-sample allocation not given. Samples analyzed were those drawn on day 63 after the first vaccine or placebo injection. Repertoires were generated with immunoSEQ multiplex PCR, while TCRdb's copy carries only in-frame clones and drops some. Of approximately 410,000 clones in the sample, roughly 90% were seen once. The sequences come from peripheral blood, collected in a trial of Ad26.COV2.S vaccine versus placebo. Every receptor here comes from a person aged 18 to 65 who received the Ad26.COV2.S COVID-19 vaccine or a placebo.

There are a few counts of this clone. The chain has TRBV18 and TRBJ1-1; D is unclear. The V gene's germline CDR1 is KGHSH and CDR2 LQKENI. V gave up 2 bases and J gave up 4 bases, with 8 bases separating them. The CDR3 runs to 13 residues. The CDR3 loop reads CASSPIAITEAFF. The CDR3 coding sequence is TGTGCCAGCTCACCAATTGCGATCACTGAAGCTTTCTTT.

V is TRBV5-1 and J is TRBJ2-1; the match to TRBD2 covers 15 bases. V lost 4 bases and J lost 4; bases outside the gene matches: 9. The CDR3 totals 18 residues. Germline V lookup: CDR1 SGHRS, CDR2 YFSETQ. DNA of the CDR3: TGCGCCAGCAGCCGGACTAGCGGGGGGGCCCTATTATACAATGAGCAGTTCTTC. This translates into CASSRTSGGALLYNEQFF. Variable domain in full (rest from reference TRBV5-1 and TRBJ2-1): KAGVTQTPRYLIKTRGQQVTLSCSPISGHRSVSWYQQTPGQGLQFLFEYFSETQRNKGNFPGRFSGRQFSNSRSEMNVSTLELGDSALYLCASSRTSGGALLYNEQFFGPGTRLTVL.

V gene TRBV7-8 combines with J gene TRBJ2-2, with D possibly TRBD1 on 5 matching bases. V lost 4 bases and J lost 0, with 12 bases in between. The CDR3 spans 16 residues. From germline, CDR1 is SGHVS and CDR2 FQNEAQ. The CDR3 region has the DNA TGTGCCAGCAGCTCGCTCGGCAGGGCGAACACCGGGGAGCTGTTTTTT. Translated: CASSSLGRANTGELFF.

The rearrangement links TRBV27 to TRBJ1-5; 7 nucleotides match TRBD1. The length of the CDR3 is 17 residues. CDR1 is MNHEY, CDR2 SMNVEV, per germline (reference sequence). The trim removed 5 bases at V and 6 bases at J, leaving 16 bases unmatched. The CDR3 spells CASSPLLSSGQTQPQHF. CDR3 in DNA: TGTGCCAGCAGTCCCCTCCTCTCCTCGGGACAGACTCAGCCCCAGCATTTT.

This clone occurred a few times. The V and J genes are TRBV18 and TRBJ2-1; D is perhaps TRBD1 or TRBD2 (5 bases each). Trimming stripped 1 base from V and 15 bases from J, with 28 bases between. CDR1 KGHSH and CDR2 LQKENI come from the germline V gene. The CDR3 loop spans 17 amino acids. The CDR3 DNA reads TGTGCCAGCTCACCACTAGACTTGTTTGGGGCGCCGAGGGTTCCGTTCTTC. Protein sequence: CASSPLDLFGAPRVPFF. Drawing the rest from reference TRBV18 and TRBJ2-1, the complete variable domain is NAGVMQNPRHLVRRRGQEARLRCSPMKGHSHVYWYRQLPEEGLKFMVYLQKENIIDESGMPKERFSAEFPKEGPSILRIQQVVRGDSAAYFCASSPLDLFGAPRVPFFGPGTRLTVL.

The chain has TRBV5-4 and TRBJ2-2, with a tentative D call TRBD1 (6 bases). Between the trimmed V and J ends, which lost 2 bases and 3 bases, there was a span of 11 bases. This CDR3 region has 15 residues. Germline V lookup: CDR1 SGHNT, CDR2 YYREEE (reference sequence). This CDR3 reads CASSLVDRYTGELFF. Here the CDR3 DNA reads TGTGCCAGCAGCTTAGTAGACAGGTACACCGGGGAGCTGTTTTTT.

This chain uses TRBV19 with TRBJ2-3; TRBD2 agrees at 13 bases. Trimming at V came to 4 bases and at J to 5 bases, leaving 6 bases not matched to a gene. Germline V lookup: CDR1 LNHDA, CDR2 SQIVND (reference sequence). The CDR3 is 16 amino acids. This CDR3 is CASSTGTSGVGDTQYF. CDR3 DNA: TGTGCCAGTAGTACCGGGACTAGCGGGGTAGGAGATACGCAGTATTTT.

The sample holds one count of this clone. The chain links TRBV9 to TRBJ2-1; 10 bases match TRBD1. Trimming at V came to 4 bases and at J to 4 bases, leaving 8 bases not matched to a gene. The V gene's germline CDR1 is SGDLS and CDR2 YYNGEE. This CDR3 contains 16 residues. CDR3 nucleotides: TGTGCCAGCAGCCACCGCCGGGACAGGGGTTACAATGAGCAGTTCTTC. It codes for CASSHRRDRGYNEQFF.

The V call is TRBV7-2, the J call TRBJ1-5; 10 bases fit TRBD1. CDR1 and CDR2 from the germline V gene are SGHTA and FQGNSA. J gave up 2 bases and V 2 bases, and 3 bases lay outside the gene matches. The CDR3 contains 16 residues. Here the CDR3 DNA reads TGTGCCAGCAGCTTAACCGGACAGGGGGGCAATCAGCCCCAGCATTTT. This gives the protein CASSLTGQGGNQPQHF.

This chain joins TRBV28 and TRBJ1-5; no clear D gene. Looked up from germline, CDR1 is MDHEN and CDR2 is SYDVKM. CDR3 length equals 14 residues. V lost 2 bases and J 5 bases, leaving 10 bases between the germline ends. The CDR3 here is CASSLRAPHQPQHF. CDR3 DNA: TGTGCCAGCAGTTTACGGGCACCACATCAGCCCCAGCATTTT.

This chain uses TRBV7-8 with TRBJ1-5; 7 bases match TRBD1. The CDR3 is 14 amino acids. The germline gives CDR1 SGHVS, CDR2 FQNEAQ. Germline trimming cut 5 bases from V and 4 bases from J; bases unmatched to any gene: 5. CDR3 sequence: CASSNRGPNQPQHF. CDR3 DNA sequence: TGTGCCAGCAGCAACAGGGGTCCGAATCAGCCCCAGCATTTT.

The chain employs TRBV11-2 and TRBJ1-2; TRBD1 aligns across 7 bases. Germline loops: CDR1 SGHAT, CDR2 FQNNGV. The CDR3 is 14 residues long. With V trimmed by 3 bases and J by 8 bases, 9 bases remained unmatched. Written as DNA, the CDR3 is TGTGCCAGCAGCTTTAACCGAGACAGGGCGGGCTACACCTTC. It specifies CASSFNRDRAGYTF.

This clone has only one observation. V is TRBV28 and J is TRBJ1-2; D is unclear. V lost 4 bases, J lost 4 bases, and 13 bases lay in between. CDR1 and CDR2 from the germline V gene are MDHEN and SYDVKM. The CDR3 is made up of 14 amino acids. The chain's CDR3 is CASSSLADFYGYTF. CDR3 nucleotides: TGTGCCAGCAGTTCCCTGGCAGATTTCTATGGCTACACCTTC.

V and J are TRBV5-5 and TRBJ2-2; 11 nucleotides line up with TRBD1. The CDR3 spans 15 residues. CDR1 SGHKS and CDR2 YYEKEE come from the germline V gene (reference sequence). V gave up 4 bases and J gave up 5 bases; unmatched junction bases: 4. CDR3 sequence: CASSLGTGGTGELFF. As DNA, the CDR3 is TGTGCCAGCAGCCTGGGGACAGGGGGGACCGGGGAGCTGTTTTTT.

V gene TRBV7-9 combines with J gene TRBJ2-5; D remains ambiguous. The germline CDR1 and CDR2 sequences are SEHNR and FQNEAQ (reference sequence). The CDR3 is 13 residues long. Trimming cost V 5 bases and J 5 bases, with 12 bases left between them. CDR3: CASSERVWETQYF. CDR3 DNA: TGTGCCAGCAGCGAACGGGTATGGGAGACCCAGTACTTC.

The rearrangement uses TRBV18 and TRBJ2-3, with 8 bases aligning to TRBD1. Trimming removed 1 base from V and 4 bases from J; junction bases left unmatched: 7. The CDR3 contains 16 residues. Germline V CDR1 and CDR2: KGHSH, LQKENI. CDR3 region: CASSPLQGAHPDTQYF. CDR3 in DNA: TGTGCCAGCTCACCACTCCAGGGGGCGCATCCAGATACGCAGTATTTT.

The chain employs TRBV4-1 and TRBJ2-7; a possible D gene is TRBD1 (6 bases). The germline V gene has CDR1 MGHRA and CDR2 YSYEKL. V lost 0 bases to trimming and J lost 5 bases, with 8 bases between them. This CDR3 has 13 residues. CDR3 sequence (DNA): TGCGCCAGCAGCCAAGAAAAGGGGGACGAGCAGTACTTC. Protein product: CASSQEKGDEQYF.

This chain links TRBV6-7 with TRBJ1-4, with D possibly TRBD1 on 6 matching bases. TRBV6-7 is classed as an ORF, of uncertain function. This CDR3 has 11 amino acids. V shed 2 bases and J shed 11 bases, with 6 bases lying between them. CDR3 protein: CASSYQGKLFF. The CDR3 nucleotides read TGTGCCAGCAGTTACCAGGGGAAACTGTTTTTT.

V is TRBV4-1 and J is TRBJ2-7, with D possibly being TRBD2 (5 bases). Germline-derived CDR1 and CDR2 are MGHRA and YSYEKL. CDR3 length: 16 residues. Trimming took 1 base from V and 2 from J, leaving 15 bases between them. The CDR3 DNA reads TGCGCCAGCAGCCAAGCGTGGGGAGTCTTACCCTACGAGCAGTACTTC. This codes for CASSQAWGVLPYEQYF.

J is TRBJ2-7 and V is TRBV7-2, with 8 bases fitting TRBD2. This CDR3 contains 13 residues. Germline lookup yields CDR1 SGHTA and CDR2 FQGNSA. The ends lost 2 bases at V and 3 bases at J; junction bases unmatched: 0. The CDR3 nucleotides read TGTGCCAGCAGCTTACGGGGGGGCTACGAGCAGTACTTC. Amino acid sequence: CASSLRGGYEQYF.